This section outlines one TCR beta chain sequence together with its context. This clone was recorded only once. Its target antigen remains unknown. Base qualities are missing; no much larger clone stands one base away. The sample comes from a study of cytomegalovirus exposure and HLA in healthy donors (dated by TCRdb to about 2017). Study-wide context: According to a later analysis, one platform produced both the roughly 110 validation repertoires and the approximately 600 repertoires of the first cohort. The study combined high-throughput TCR immunosequencing, statistical association of individual TCRs with disease status, and machine learning to predict cytomegalovirus infection status. The aim of the study was to test whether cataloging public T cell receptors could identify signatures of past pathogen exposure. Besides the first cohort of approximately 710 subjects, a separate validation cohort made up of 120 or so different subjects was used.

Donors formed part of the validation cohort, which comprised about 130 subjects and was distinct from the first cohort of some 700 subjects. Libraries were made using the immunoSEQ multiplex PCR assay. In the source study's methods: A statistical classification framework was built to diagnose cytomegalovirus status from the catalog of TCR beta chain sequences. TCRdb retrieved this table from immuneACCESS and kept in-frame rearrangements only. Not all clones are present; in checked studies, unresolved V genes account for under half, and no reason is known for the remainder. That table furnishes V, J and clone size, whereas the DNA furnished D and trimming. The sample has roughly 260,000 clones on record, nearly 90% of them singletons. Together, the top ten hold roughly 0.4% of the sample. Results and caveats for the whole study, not just this receptor: Of the cluster scores, about 94% were above 0 in a later analysis, which found that TCRs clustered in the first cohort also tended to co-occur in the 120 validation repertoires. In the study, roughly 160 TCR beta chains were listed as associated with cytomegalovirus. The classifier was reported to diagnose cytomegalovirus status with high specificity and sensitivity in both the original cohort and the validation cohort. A few of the identified cytomegalovirus-associated TCR beta chains were confirmed in vitro to be specific for cytomegalovirus antigens. Most TCR sequences were observed very rarely across donors, whereas some public TCRs were present in many individuals. The authors suggested that the approach could potentially be extended to other disease states and immunological phenotypes. All 130 or so repertoires were used to score co-occurrence in the validation cohort in a later analysis, because that analysis had no HLA typing for the cohort.

Sequencing was done on a sample of PBMCs. This sequence originates from a woman between 18 and 29 years old in good health and CMV-seronegative.

The CDR3 has the sequence CSVEVTGGTDTQYF. Read as DNA, the sequence is TGCAGCGTTGAAGTGACAGGGGGGACAGATACGCAGTATTTT. Rearrangement joined TRBV29-1 to TRBJ2-3, with 9 bases matching TRBD1. Reading the germline V gene gives CDR1 SQVTM and CDR2 ANQGSEA. The germline V and J ends show losses of 1 base and 3 bases respectively, and no gene match explains 2 bases of the junction. Inclusive of the bounding cysteine and phenylalanine, the CDR3 is 14 residues long. The only DNA kept is the CDR3, 42 bases in frame from the first base.